These 9 T cell receptor beta chains were all obtained from the same sample, sequenced in a study of CD8 T cells in ankylosing spondylitis. Overall study results and limits: Typical of ankylosing spondylitis blood, it appeared, was a TCR beta motif of about eight highly homologous variants.

No cognate antigen is known for these TCRs. TCRdb recomputed calls from the 5' RACE reads with MiXCR, one row per CDR3 protein. The sample lists 500,000 or so distinct CDR3 sequences; 5.3% were seen once. Sample: blood, either unsorted or a sorted T cell fraction (not recorded which). The receptors originated from a male donor with ankylosing spondylitis.

This clonotype was picked up many times. The V gene is TRBV12-3 or TRBV12-4, the J gene TRBJ2-4; D call uncertain. The V and J ends lost 2 bases and 5 bases respectively, with 4 bases between them. This CDR3 spans 12 amino acids. CDR3 bases: TGTGCCAGCAGTTTAACCCAAAACATTCAGTACTTC. Its translation is CASSLTQNIQYF.

The chain is built from TRBV10-3 and TRBJ2-1; possible D gene TRBD1, 6 bases. With 6 bases removed from V and 7 bases from J, the gap between germline ends came to 13 bases. The germline CDR1 and CDR2 sequences are ENHRY and SYGVKD. This CDR3 is 13 amino acids long. The CDR3 region has the DNA TGTGCCATCAGCGCCACAGACAGGAATGAGCAGTTCTTC. Encoded protein: CAISATDRNEQFF.

This clonotype was seen at least ten times. The genes are TRBV5-1 and TRBJ2-5, with D possibly being TRBD2 (6 bases). The CDR3 extends over 14 amino acids. V lost 4 bases and J lost 5, with 15 bases in between. Germline CDR1 reads SGHRS; CDR2 reads YFSETQ. The CDR3 protein is CASSRRGESETQYF. In nucleotides, the CDR3 is TGCGCCAGCAGCCGGAGGGGAGAGTCGGAGACCCAGTACTTC. Full variable domain (missing parts from reference TRBV5-1 and TRBJ2-5): KAGVTQTPRYLIKTRGQQVTLSCSPISGHRSVSWYQQTPGQGLQFLFEYFSETQRNKGNFPGRFSGRQFSNSRSEMNVSTLELGDSALYLCASSRRGESETQYFGPGTRLLVL.

This clonotype showed up many times. The chain has TRBV20-1 and TRBJ2-7; 7 nucleotides agree with TRBD1. The CDR3 runs 14 residues. CDR1 and CDR2 from the germline V gene are DFQATT and SNEGSKA (reference sequence). V dropped 0 bases and J dropped 6; count of bases not matched to a gene: 8. CDR3 nucleotide sequence: TGCAGTGCTAGAGACCTGACAGGGTGGGGCGAGCAGTACTTC. Translated, it gives CSARDLTGWGEQYF.

There are a few counts of this clonotype. This chain joins TRBV6-2 or TRBV6-3 and TRBJ2-3; 7 bases map to TRBD1. Trimming cost V 8 bases and J 6 bases; bases outside gene matches: 11. Germline V gene data show CDR1 as MNHEY and CDR2 as SVGEGT. CDR3 length equals 14 residues. In DNA, the CDR3 is TGTGCCAGCGGGAGCCAGGGGGTTGGCGATACGCAGTATTTT. It specifies CASGSQGVGDTQYF.

As concerns this clonotype: This may arise from a read error, as a much more abundant clone is one base away. The chain is built from TRBV5-1 and TRBJ2-7; unclear D gene. Per the germline V gene, CDR1 is SGHRS and CDR2 is YFSETQ. This CDR3 comprises 14 residues. The CDR3, as DNA: TGCGTCAGCAGCTTATTCGACTCCGCCACGGGGCAGTACTTC. This codes for CVSSLFDSATGQYF.

This clonotype occurred many times. The chain links TRBV2 to TRBJ1-6; 10 nucleotides align to TRBD1. V dropped 6 bases and J dropped 6; count of bases not matched to a gene: 8. Germline lookup yields CDR1 SNHLY and CDR2 FYNNEI. CDR3 length: 16 amino acids. The CDR3 coding sequence is TGTGCCAGCAGCCATCGGGACAGGGGATTTAATTCACCCCTCCACTTT. As protein: CASSHRDRGFNSPLHF.

This clonotype was observed many times. The chain combines TRBV7-9 with TRBJ1-1; TRBD1 matches at 7 bases. Germline CDR1 reads SEHNR; CDR2 reads FQNEAQ (reference sequence). The J segment lost 4 bases and the V segment lost 5 bases, leaving 4 bases of the junction unmatched. The CDR3 runs to 13 residues. The CDR3: CASSQGGGTEAFF. For the CDR3, the DNA is TGTGCCAGCAGCCAGGGGGGAGGCACTGAAGCTTTCTTT.

This clonotype was detected ten times or more. The rearrangement uses TRBV29-1 and TRBJ2-1; perhaps D is TRBD1 or TRBD2 (5 bases each). The V gene lost 7 bases and the J gene lost 6 bases, with 16 bases spanning the gap. Germline V gene sequence: CDR1 SQVTM, CDR2 ANQGSEA. The CDR3 spans 13 residues. CDR3 protein: CSATGTYLNEQFF. In DNA, the CDR3 is TGCAGCGCCACCGGGACGTACCTCAATGAGCAGTTCTTC.